Below, one TCR beta chain is given with its context. Its antigen is currently unknown. Relative to the germline gene, one junction end is altered; a read error may explain this. A second roughly 7 to 12 cycle PCR used barcoded and J-beta primers. TCRdb reprocessed the 5' RACE reads via MiXCR and lists one record per CDR3 protein. The table records 1.8 million or so distinct CDR3 sequences, roughly two fifths of them present only once. This entry belongs to a study of blood T cells in healthy people across ages. Study-level points and caveats: Long-lived donors carried more naive CD4+ cells and greater diversity than aged donors.

Sequencing was carried out using blood. This clonotype was obtained from a human donor in good health.

CDR3 bases: TGTGCCAGCAGCTCCACGGGGGGTTTCGGCACTGAAGCTGGGGCCAGCGTCCTGACTTTC. Protein sequence: CASSSTGGFGTEAGASVLTF. This chain connects TRBV7-9 to TRBJ2-6; 7 bases are a match to TRBD2. This CDR3 contains 20 residues. Germline assignment: CDR1 SEHNR and CDR2 FQNEAQ (reference sequence).